This record concerns one TCR beta chain sequence. This clonotype appeared a few times. Its antigen is currently not known. Base quality data are lacking; no much larger clone is found one base away. Compared with germline, V lacks 3 bases and J lacks 0 bases; bases without a gene match: 9. The CDR3 runs 17 amino acids, cysteine and phenylalanine included. Just the 51-base CDR3 DNA is kept, in frame starting at base 1. The donors were roughly 40 Caucasian individuals from Russia, aged roughly 6 to 100 years, who were systemically healthy. Roughly 9 milliliters of peripheral blood were drawn from each donor into EDTA-treated Vacutainer tubes. Ficoll-Paque density-gradient centrifugation was used to isolate PBMCs, with at least 7 million obtained per sample. Trizol reagent was used to extract total RNA from the PBMCs, yielding at least 5 micrograms per sample. For every donor, an aliquot of PBMCs went through flow cytometry to measure the percentages of naive CD45RAhigh/CD27high T cells.

The record originates from a study of blood T cells in healthy people across ages (dated by TCRdb to the mid-2010s). Study-level background: Template switching captured roughly one uniquely barcoded TCR beta cDNA molecule per two T cells in model experiments. Age-related changes in TCR beta repertoire diversity were measured in the study by deep sequencing normalized with unique cDNA molecular identifiers. Four age groups were formed from the donors: young (average roughly 15 years), middle-aged (roughly 38), aged (over 55) and long-lived (less than 85). To avoid experimental bias, donors of different ages were distributed randomly across sequencing lanes. Two additional independent replicas of 1 million unique cDNA reads from the same blood draw were analyzed for two donors (one aged 18 to 30 and one aged 80 or older).

The library was produced with 5' RACE. TCRdb lists the instrument as Illumina HiSeq 2500. A second PCR of roughly 7 to 11 cycles was performed with a sample-barcoded 5' primer and a J-beta primer mix. A unique molecular identifier was introduced onto each TCR beta cDNA molecule by a template-switch 5' adaptor carrying 12 random nucleotides. Each sample yielded at least 3 million CDR3-containing paired-end reads. The Mint cDNA synthesis kit, primed by a TRBC-specific oligonucleotide, was used to synthesize first-strand cDNA from all RNA. Following uracil-DNA glycosylase treatment, all cDNA underwent a first 18-cycle PCR with the universal primers M1SS and BC2_uni_R. As for the original processing: For normalization, 1 million high-quality reads, each with a distinct molecular identifier, were randomly selected from each sample. Reads sharing molecular identifiers were discarded rather than binned into consensus sequences. MiTCR, with a Q25 quality threshold and the strictest error-elimination algorithm, was used for CDR3 identification, clonotype clustering and error correction. A nonparametric unseen species model using Euler transformation provided a lower-bound estimate of total TCR beta diversity. TCRdb redid the processing of the public reads, applying fastp at Q25 and MiXCR, and retained in-frame beta chains. Merged by CDR3 protein, the rows form single entries marked with the most common genes and DNA. V and J calls and clone size were set by TCRdb, not the authors. This sample gives roughly 1,700,000 distinct CDR3 sequences in total; under 30% of them show up just once. Jointly, the top ten make up roughly 8.2% of the sample.

Beyond this particular receptor, the publication reports: Compared with the aged group, the long-lived group had more naive CD4+ T cells, fewer expanded clones and increased TCR diversity, a pattern suggesting age selection. Because the CMV infection status of the donors was unknown, age-related changes in expanded clonotypes may potentially have been confounded. As age increased, observed TCR beta diversity per million T cells dropped in a roughly linear way, and a significant reduction was already evident by age 40. Bulk unsorted PBMC profiling prevented conclusive comparison of naive and antigen-experienced compartments. Estimates of total diversity from one million sequenced T cells were regarded as lower bounds and underestimates. Observed TCR beta diversity correlated strongly with the percentage of naive T cells measured by flow cytometry.

The rearranged chain carries TRBV12-3 or TRBV12-4 and TRBJ2-3; the central 7 bases match TRBD2. The sample taken for sequencing was blood. The receptor was isolated from a woman aged 30 to 39 in good health. The DNA sequence is given as TGTGCCAGCAGTTTTCGGGTGAGCGGGGCTAGCACAGATACGCAGTATTTT. This sequence encodes CASSFRVSGASTDTQYF.